This T cell receptor (beta chain) comes out of a study of shared clonotypes between healthy human individuals. The CDR3 sequence is 13 residues long. Germline loops: CDR1 SGHRS, CDR2 YFSETQ. Trimming stripped 4 bases from V and 4 bases from J, with 11 bases between. Measured with immunoSEQ multiplex PCR; TCRdb has only the in-frame clones, and not every one. Counted here are about 2.3 million clones, 85% to 95% occurring once; the ten biggest clones make up 0.35% to 0.45%. The sample comprised naive CD4+ T cells from PBMCs. Subset noted: CD45RA+ positively selected. This receptor was taken from a man aged 18 to 30 in good health. Some clones in this sample may be carry-over from other donors' samples. The J gene is TRBJ2-5, the V gene TRBV5-1; D unresolved. CDR3 coding DNA: TGCGCCAGCAGCATCCCTGTGGGAGAGACCCAGTACTTC. This translates into CASSIPVGETQYF.